Each of the 29 T cell receptor beta chains below was sequenced from the same sample in a study of blood T cell repertoires in COVID-19 (dated by TCRdb to about 2020). Receptors were amplified or captured by the immunoSEQ multiplex PCR assay. This immuneACCESS table, as held by TCRdb, lists in-frame sequences with V and J called but not all clones. Of the missing ones, under half trace to an unresolved V gene in checked studies; the others have no known cause. The sample contains 150,000 to 200,000 clones, approximately 92% of them found a single time. Roughly 0.56% of the sample rests with the top ten. The specimen was peripheral blood. These receptors came from a man in his fifties with acute or convalescent COVID-19.

The chain has TRBV28 and TRBJ1-2; D is possibly TRBD1 (5 bases). This CDR3 contains 15 residues. Per germline, CDR1 MDHEN and CDR2 SYDVKM. V was cut by 3 bases and J by 8 bases, with 19 bases left in between. The CDR3 DNA reads TGTGCCAGCAGTTTCGCACAGACACCCCGGGGGGGCTACACCTTC. Translating it yields CASSFAQTPRGGYTF.

V gene TRBV28 combines with J gene TRBJ1-6; no clear D. CDR1 is MDHEN and CDR2 is SYDVKM in the germline V gene. Trimming cost V 10 bases and J 5 bases, with 15 bases left between them. This CDR3 is built from 14 residues. CDR3 loop: CAILGGGHNSPLHF. CDR3 bases: TGTGCCATTTTGGGAGGAGGGCATAATTCACCCCTCCACTTT.

The chain uses TRBV6-5 and TRBJ1-1, with 9 nucleotides matching TRBD1. Per germline, CDR1 MNHEY and CDR2 SVGAGI. Unmatched junction bases numbered 9, after V lost 11 bases and J lost 5 bases. The CDR3 length is 13 residues. CDR3 amino acids: CAGNTGGNTEAFF. In nucleotides, the CDR3 is TGTGCCGGGAACACAGGGGGCAATACTGAAGCTTTCTTT.

The rearrangement joins TRBV24-1 to TRBJ2-5; 12 bases are shared with TRBD2. Looked up from germline, CDR1 is KGHDR and CDR2 is SFDVKD. V shed 4 bases, J shed 4 bases, and the junction held 9 bases outside the gene matches. The CDR3 totals 17 residues. CDR3 region: CATSDPTLAGGPETQYF. CDR3 nucleotides: TGTGCCACCAGTGACCCCACTCTAGCGGGGGGGCCAGAGACCCAGTACTTC.

The genes are TRBV3-1 (or the pseudogene TRBV3-2) and TRBJ2-7, with 9 positions matching TRBD1. Germline CDR1 and CDR2: LGHDT and YNNKEL (reference sequence). There are 16 residues in the CDR3. The trim removed 1 base at V and 2 bases at J, leaving 6 bases unmatched. The CDR3 loop reads CASSQARDRETYEQYF. The CDR3 DNA reads as TGTGCCAGCAGCCAAGCCCGGGACAGGGAGACCTACGAGCAGTACTTC.

This chain uses TRBV6-6 with TRBJ1-4, with a tentative D call TRBD1 (6 bases). The CDR3 runs 14 residues. V was trimmed by 6 bases and J by 8 bases, leaving 16 bases between them. Germline V CDR1 and CDR2: MNHNY, SVGAGI (reference sequence). In nucleotides, the CDR3 is TGTGCCAGCAGCAATACAGGGAACCAAGAAAAACTGTTTTTT. This gives the protein CASSNTGNQEKLFF.

V usage is TRBV18 and J usage is TRBJ2-7; D not resolved. The CDR3 runs to 14 residues. V lost 2 bases, J lost 1 base, and 9 bases lay in between. The germline gives CDR1 KGHSH, CDR2 LQKENI. CDR3 DNA sequence: TGTGCCAGCTCACCAGGGTTAGCTTCCTACGAGCAGTACTTC. Protein: CASSPGLASYEQYF.

This clone was seen more than once but under ten times. Other DNA sequences within the sample encode an identical CDR3. V is TRBV27 and J is TRBJ2-5; D is possibly TRBD1 (5 bases). This CDR3 is built from 14 residues. The germline V gene encodes CDR1 MNHEY and CDR2 SMNVEV (reference sequence). Trimming took 6 bases from V and 2 from J, leaving 13 bases between them. The CDR3 spells CASSPGHLQETQYF. In nucleotides, the CDR3 is TGTGCCAGCAGCCCAGGACATTTGCAAGAGACCCAGTACTTC.

This clone was counted a few times. The chain has TRBV6-1 and TRBJ2-5; D not certain. The germline V gene encodes CDR1 MNHNS and CDR2 SASEGT. The CDR3 has 13 residues. The V and J ends lost 1 base and 7 bases respectively, with 10 bases between them. DNA of the CDR3: TGTGCCAGCAGTGAAGGGTCATCGGTGACCCAGTACTTC. Residues: CASSEGSSVTQYF.

This clone has just one count. The chain carries TRBV5-6 and TRBJ1-2; maybe TRBD1 (5 bases). Germline V CDR1 and CDR2: SGHDT, YYEEEE. This CDR3 has 13 amino acids. Deletions cut 6 bases from V and 1 base from J, with 10 bases between. CDR3 sequence: CASTSGLNYGYTF. The DNA for the CDR3 is TGTGCCAGCACCTCGGGACTTAACTATGGCTACACCTTC. The variable domain in full, with the rest retrieved from reference TRBV5-6 and TRBJ1-2, is DAGVTQSPTHLIKTRGQQVTLRCSPKSGHDTVSWYQQALGQGPQFIFQYYEEEERQRGNFPDRFSGHQFPNYSSELNVNALLLGDSALYLCASTSGLNYGYTFGSGTRLTVV.

The chain uses TRBV7-2 and TRBJ1-2; D is perhaps TRBD1 (5 bases). Trimming pared 3 bases from V and 6 bases from J, leaving 17 bases between. The CDR3 is made up of 15 amino acids. CDR1 is SGHTA, CDR2 FQGNSA, per germline. The CDR3 region has the DNA TGTGCCAGCAGCTTCCAAGCGGGGCCTAGAAATGGCTACACCTTC. Translating gives CASSFQAGPRNGYTF.

V gene TRBV2 combines with J gene TRBJ2-3, with 9 bases matching TRBD2. The germline CDR1 and CDR2 sequences are SNHLY and FYNNEI. J was trimmed by 2 bases and V by 8 bases; bases with no gene match: 5. The CDR3 consists of 14 residues. The CDR3 here is CASSRTSDTDTQYF. For the CDR3, the DNA is TGTGCCAGCTCCCGGACTAGCGACACAGATACGCAGTATTTT.

The J gene is TRBJ2-7, the V gene TRBV4-2; TRBD1 matches at 7 bases. This CDR3 is 15 amino acids long. Germline CDR1 is LGHNA and CDR2 is YNFKEQ. The ends lost 4 bases at V and 4 bases at J; junction bases unmatched: 10. CDR3 protein: CASSPFLLTGYEQYF. Written as DNA, the CDR3 is TGTGCCAGCAGCCCTTTCCTTTTGACAGGGTACGAGCAGTACTTC.

The V call is TRBV18, the J call TRBJ1-6; 9 bases agree with TRBD1. The V gene's germline CDR1 is KGHSH and CDR2 LQKENI. The CDR3 has 14 residues. The V segment lost 3 bases and the J segment 9 bases; nucleotides outside the gene matches: 3. In DNA, the CDR3 is TGTGCCAGCTCACCTGGGACAGGGAGTTCACCCCTCCACTTT. It codes for CASSPGTGSSPLHF.

This chain connects TRBV4-1 to TRBJ1-6, with TRBD1 matching 8 bases. Germline trimming cut 2 bases from V and 14 bases from J; bases unmatched to any gene: 8. The CDR3 totals 14 residues. CDR1 and CDR2 from the germline V gene are MGHRA and YSYEKL. The CDR3 protein is CASSQRGGQGSLHF. In DNA form, the CDR3 reads TGCGCCAGCAGCCAAAGAGGCGGACAGGGTTCCCTCCACTTT.

The chain employs TRBV6-4 and TRBJ2-7; TRBD1 is a possible D gene (6 bases). Germline assignment: CDR1 MRHNA and CDR2 SNTAGT. This CDR3 has 18 amino acids. The V end lost 1 base, the J end lost 2 bases, and 21 bases lay between the germline ends. The CDR3 DNA is TGTGCCAGCAGTGACTTCGTAGGGGGAAACGAGACTACCTACGAGCAGTACGTC. This encodes CASSDFVGGNETTYEQYV.

V gene TRBV30 combines with J gene TRBJ2-3; perhaps TRBD1 as D (6 bases). Germline loops: CDR1 GTSNPN, CDR2 SVGIG (reference sequence). The CDR3 loop spans 15 amino acids. V dropped 2 bases and J dropped 6 bases, with 18 bases sitting between them. CDR3 DNA sequence: TGTGCCTGGAGTCCGAACAGGGTCATCTTGGATACGCAGTATTTT. Amino acids: CAWSPNRVILDTQYF.

This clone was seen once. The chain recombines TRBV28 with TRBJ1-2; D call uncertain. The germline V gene encodes CDR1 MDHEN and CDR2 SYDVKM. The V and J ends lost 5 bases and 3 bases respectively, with 4 bases between them. This CDR3 is built from 11 residues. The CDR3 DNA reads as TGTGCCAGCAGTCAATACTATGGCTACACCTTC. It codes for CASSQYYGYTF.

The chain has TRBV7-9 and TRBJ1-1; D is ambiguous. Between the trimmed V and J ends, which lost 5 bases and 5 bases, there was a span of 15 bases. This CDR3 contains 14 residues. Germline lookup yields CDR1 SEHNR and CDR2 FQNEAQ (reference sequence). In nucleotides, the CDR3 is TGTGCCAGCAGCCCAGGACTCGGCGCGACTGAAGCTTTCTTT. Amino acids: CASSPGLGATEAFF.

The chain employs TRBV28 and TRBJ2-2; 10 bases fit TRBD2. In germline, CDR1 is MDHEN, CDR2 SYDVKM. The J segment lost 7 bases and the V segment lost 6 bases, leaving 8 bases of the junction unmatched. The CDR3 consists of 15 residues. DNA for the CDR3: TGTGCCAGCAGACTCAGCGGGAGGGCTGGCGGGGAGCTGTTTTTT. It codes for CASRLSGRAGGELFF. The full variable domain, in which reference TRBV28 and TRBJ2-2 provide the parts outside the CDR3, is DVKVTQSSRYLVKRTGEKVFLECVQDMDHENMFWYRQDPGLGLRLIYFSYDVKMKEKGDIPEGYSVSREKKERFSLILESASTNQTSMYLCASRLSGRAGGELFFGEGSRLTVL.

The rearrangement links TRBV6-6 to TRBJ2-3, with 9 bases aligning to TRBD1. Germline trimming cut 5 bases from V and 4 bases from J; bases unmatched to any gene: 13. Per germline, CDR1 MNHNY and CDR2 SVGAGI (reference sequence). The CDR3 covers 17 residues. CDR3 nucleotide sequence: TGTGCCAGCAGTCCCGCCCCCGGGACAGGGTGGTCAGATACGCAGTATTTT. Translating it yields CASSPAPGTGWSDTQYF.

The chain is built from TRBV24-1 and TRBJ2-2, with 7 bases lining up with TRBD1. The CDR3 sequence is 15 residues long. Germline CDR1 and CDR2: KGHDR and SFDVKD. After removal of 5 bases from V and 4 bases from J, the junction contained 6 bases not matched to a gene. DNA of the CDR3: TGTGCCACCAGTGCCCGGACAGGCCCCACCGGGGAGCTGTTTTTT. Protein product: CATSARTGPTGELFF.

The chain combines TRBV28 with TRBJ2-1, with D maybe TRBD1 (6 bases). V lost 6 bases to trimming and J lost 0 bases, with 15 bases between them. The CDR3 contains 16 residues. Germline loops: CDR1 MDHEN, CDR2 SYDVKM. This CDR3 is CASRGRGQSSYNEQFF. The CDR3 region has the DNA TGTGCCAGCAGGGGCAGGGGCCAGAGCTCCTACAATGAGCAGTTCTTC.

Details on this clone: Other DNA sequences from this sample encode an identical CDR3 as well. V gene TRBV10-3 combines with J gene TRBJ1-2; tentative D call: TRBD1 (6 bases). The CDR3 covers 15 residues. Per the germline V gene, CDR1 is ENHRY and CDR2 is SYGVKD. Trimming cost V 3 bases and J 0 bases, with 11 bases left between them. CDR3 in DNA: TGTGCCATCAGTGACCCGAGGGGGACTAACTATGGCTACACCTTC. Translating gives CAISDPRGTNYGYTF.

This clone was found a few times. The chain is built from TRBV2 and TRBJ1-5, with 7 bases aligning to TRBD1. The CDR3 is 15 amino acids. Germline V CDR1 and CDR2: SNHLY, FYNNEI. The J segment lost 0 bases and the V segment lost 3 bases, leaving 2 bases of the junction unmatched. CDR3 sequence reads: CASSEGTASNQPQHF. DNA of the CDR3: TGTGCCAGCAGTGAGGGGACAGCTAGCAATCAGCCCCAGCATTTT.

The chain uses TRBV25-1 and TRBJ2-1; D is ambiguous. V lost 2 bases and J lost 4, with 6 bases in between. The CDR3 loop spans 13 amino acids. CDR1 and CDR2 (germline): MGHDK, SYGVNS. The chain's CDR3 is CASSEGDYNEQFF. The CDR3 bases are TGTGCCAGCAGTGAAGGAGATTACAATGAGCAGTTCTTC.

V gene TRBV30 combines with J gene TRBJ2-5; a possible D gene is TRBD1 (5 bases). CDR3 size: 13 residues. With 5 bases removed from V and 1 base from J, the gap between germline ends came to 11 bases. CDR1 and CDR2 from the germline V gene are GTSNPN and SVGIG (reference sequence). This chain's CDR3 is CAWGWQGQETQYF. DNA of the CDR3: TGTGCCTGGGGTTGGCAGGGCCAAGAGACCCAGTACTTC.

The chain combines TRBV7-8 with TRBJ2-1; 9 bases agree with TRBD2. V trimming: 5 bases; J trimming: 12 bases; junction bases outside the gene matches: 14. The CDR3 sequence is 15 residues long. Germline CDR1 SGHVS, CDR2 FQNEAQ. The CDR3, as DNA: TGTGCCAGCAGCCCCCCGGCTAGCGGGGATAGTGTGCAGTTCTTC. It yields the protein CASSPPASGDSVQFF.

This chain connects TRBV15 to TRBJ2-3; TRBD1 might be the D (5 bases). This CDR3 region has 15 residues. Germline CDR1 is LNHNV and CDR2 is YYDKDF (reference sequence). The V gene lost 5 bases and the J gene lost 3 bases, with 15 bases spanning the gap. CDR3 sequence: CATSPRVAGTDTQYF. The CDR3 bases are TGTGCCACCAGCCCCCGGGTCGCAGGGACAGATACGCAGTATTTT. Full variable domain (outside the CDR3, taken from reference TRBV15 and TRBJ2-3): DAMVIQNPRYQVTQFGKPVTLSCSQTLNHNVMYWYQQKSSQAPKLLFHYYDKDFNNEADTPDNFQSRRPNTSFCFLDIRSPGLGDTAMYLCATSPRVAGTDTQYFGPGTRLTVL.